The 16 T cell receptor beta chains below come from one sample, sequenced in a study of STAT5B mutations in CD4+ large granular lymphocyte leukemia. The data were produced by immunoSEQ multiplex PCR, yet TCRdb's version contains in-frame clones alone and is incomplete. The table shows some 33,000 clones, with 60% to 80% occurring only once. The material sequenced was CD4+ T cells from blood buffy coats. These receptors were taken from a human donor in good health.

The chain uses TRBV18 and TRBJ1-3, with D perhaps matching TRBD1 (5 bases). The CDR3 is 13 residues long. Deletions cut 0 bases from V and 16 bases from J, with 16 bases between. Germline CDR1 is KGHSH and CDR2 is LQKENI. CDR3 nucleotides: TGTGCCAGCTCACCACCGGATGGCAGGGACTTGTATTTT. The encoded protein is CASSPPDGRDLYF.

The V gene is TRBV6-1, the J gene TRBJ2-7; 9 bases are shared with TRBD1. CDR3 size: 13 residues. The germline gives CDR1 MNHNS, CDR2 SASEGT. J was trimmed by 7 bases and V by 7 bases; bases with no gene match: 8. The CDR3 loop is CASMRDRDGEQYF. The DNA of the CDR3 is TGTGCCAGCATGAGGGACAGGGACGGGGAGCAGTACTTC.

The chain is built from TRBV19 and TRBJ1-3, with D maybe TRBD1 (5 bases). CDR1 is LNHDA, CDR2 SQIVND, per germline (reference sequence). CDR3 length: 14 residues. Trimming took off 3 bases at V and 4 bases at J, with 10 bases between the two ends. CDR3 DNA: TGTGCCAGTAGTATGGGGCAGTACGGAAACACCATATATTTT. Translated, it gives CASSMGQYGNTIYF.

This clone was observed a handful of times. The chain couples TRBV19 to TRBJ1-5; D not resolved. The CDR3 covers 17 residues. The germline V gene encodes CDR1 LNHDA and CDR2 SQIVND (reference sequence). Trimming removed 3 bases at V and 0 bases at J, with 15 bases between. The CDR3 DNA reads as TGTGCCAGTAGTATCTCTCTCACGGGGAATAGCAATCAGCCCCAGCATTTT. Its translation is CASSISLTGNSNQPQHF. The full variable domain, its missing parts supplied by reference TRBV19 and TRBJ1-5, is DGGITQSPKYLFRKEGQNVTLSCEQNLNHDAMYWYRQDPGQGLRLIYYSQIVNDFQKGDIAEGYSVSREKKESFPLTVTSAQKNPTAFYLCASSISLTGNSNQPQHFGDGTRLSIL.

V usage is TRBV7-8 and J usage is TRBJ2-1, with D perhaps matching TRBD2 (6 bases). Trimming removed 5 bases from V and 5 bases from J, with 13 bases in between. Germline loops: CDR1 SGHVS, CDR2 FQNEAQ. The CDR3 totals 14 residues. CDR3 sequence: CASSPGVRDNEQFF. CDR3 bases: TGTGCCAGCAGCCCGGGAGTTAGGGACAATGAGCAGTTCTTC.

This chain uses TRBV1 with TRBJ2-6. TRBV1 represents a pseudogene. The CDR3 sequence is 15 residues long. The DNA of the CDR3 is TGCACCAGCATTCGGCTGATCTCTGGGGCCAACGTCCTGACTTTC. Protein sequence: CTSIRLISGANVLTF.

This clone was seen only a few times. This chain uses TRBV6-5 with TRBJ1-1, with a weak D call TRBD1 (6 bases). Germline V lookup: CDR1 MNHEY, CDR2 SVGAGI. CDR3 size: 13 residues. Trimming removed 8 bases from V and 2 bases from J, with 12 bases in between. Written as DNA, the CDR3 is TGTGCCAGCCTCCGACAGGCCAACACTGAAGCTTTCTTT. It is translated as CASLRQANTEAFF.

The CDR3 spells CASRRQGEETQYF. CDR3 DNA sequence: TGTGCCAGTAGGAGACAGGGGGAAGAGACCCAGTACTTC. The V and J genes are TRBV19 and TRBJ2-5; 9 nucleotides align to TRBD1. There are 13 residues in the CDR3. Per germline, CDR1 LNHDA and CDR2 SQIVND (reference sequence). Trimming cost V 6 bases and J 3 bases; bases outside gene matches: 2.

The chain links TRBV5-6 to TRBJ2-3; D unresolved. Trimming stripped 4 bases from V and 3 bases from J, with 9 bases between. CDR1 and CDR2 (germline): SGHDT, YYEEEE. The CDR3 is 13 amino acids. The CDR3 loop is CASSRVWTDTQYF. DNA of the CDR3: TGTGCCAGCAGCCGGGTGTGGACAGATACGCAGTATTTT.

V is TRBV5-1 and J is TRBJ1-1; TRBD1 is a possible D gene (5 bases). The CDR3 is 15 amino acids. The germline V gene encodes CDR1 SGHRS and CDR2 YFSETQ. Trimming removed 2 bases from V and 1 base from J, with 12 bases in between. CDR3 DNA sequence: TGCGCCAGCAGCTTTGGGGACGGGAGGAACACTGAAGCTTTCTTT. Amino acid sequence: CASSFGDGRNTEAFF.

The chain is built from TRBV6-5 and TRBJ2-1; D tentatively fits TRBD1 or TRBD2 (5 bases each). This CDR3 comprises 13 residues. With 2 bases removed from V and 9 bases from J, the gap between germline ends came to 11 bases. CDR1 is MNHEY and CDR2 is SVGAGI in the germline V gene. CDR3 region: CASSYAPRGEQFF. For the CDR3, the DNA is TGTGCCAGCAGTTACGCCCCGAGGGGTGAGCAGTTCTTC.

The CDR3 sequence is CSAEGIISYNEQFF. CDR3 DNA: TGCAGCGCCGAGGGTATTATCTCCTACAATGAGCAGTTCTTC. The chain employs TRBV29-1 and TRBJ2-1; tentative D call: TRBD2 (5 bases). V shed 7 bases and J shed 0 bases, with 13 bases lying between them. The CDR3 has 14 amino acids. The V gene's germline CDR1 is SQVTM and CDR2 ANQGSEA.

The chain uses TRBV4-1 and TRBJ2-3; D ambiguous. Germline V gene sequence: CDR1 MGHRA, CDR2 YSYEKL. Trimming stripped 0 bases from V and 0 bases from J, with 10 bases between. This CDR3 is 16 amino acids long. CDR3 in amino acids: CASSQDRLVSTDTQYF. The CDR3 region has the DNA TGCGCCAGCAGCCAAGATCGATTGGTGAGCACAGATACGCAGTATTTT.

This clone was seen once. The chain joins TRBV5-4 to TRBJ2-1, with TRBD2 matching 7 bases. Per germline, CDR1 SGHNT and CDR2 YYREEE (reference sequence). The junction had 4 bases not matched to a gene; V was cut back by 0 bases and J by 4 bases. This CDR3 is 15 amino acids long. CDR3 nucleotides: TGTGCCAGCAGCTTGGGGCTAGCGGATTACAATGAGCAGTTCTTC. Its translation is CASSLGLADYNEQFF. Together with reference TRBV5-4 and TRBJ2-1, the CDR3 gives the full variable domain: ETGVTQSPTHLIKTRGQQVTLRCSSQSGHNTVSWYQQALGQGPQFIFQYYREEENGRGNFPPRFSGLQFPNYSSELNVNALELDDSALYLCASSLGLADYNEQFFGPGTRLTVL.

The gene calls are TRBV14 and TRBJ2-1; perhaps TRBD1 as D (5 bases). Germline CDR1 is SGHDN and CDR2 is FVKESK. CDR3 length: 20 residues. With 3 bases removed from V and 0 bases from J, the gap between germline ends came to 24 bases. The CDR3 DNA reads TGTGCCAGCAGCCAGATTCCGGACACGGACACCGTAAGCTCCTACAATGAGCAGTTCTTC. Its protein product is CASSQIPDTDTVSSYNEQFF.

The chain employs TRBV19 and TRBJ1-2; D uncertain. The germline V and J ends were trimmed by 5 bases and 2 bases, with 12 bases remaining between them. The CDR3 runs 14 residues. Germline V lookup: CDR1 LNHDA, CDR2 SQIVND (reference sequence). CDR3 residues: CASSFRTKNYGYTF. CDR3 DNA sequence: TGTGCCAGTAGTTTCCGGACGAAGAACTATGGCTACACCTTC. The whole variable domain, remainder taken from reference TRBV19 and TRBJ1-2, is DGGITQSPKYLFRKEGQNVTLSCEQNLNHDAMYWYRQDPGQGLRLIYYSQIVNDFQKGDIAEGYSVSREKKESFPLTVTSAQKNPTAFYLCASSFRTKNYGYTFGSGTRLTVV.